The clone carrying this T cell receptor (beta chain) has just one count. This record belongs to a study of blood T cell repertoires in COVID-19. The wider study: PBMCs, B-cell-depleted T cells, or T cells were the source of the cDNA or gDNA that made up the material.

Original processing methods: Reference gene primer amplification gave nucleated cell count estimates. Clones were read by immunoSEQ multiplex PCR, and TCRdb kept only the in-frame ones, dropping some. From that table come the V and J calls and clone size; the DNA was used to work out D and trimming. Among about 100,000 clones listed, roughly four fifths were seen once. CDR3 length: 13 amino acids. V lost 6 bases and J lost 3; bases outside the gene matches: 3. CDR1 MNHNY and CDR2 SVGAGI come from the germline V gene (reference sequence). The clonotype originates from a woman over 75 with active or convalescent COVID-19. This chain uses TRBV6-6 with TRBJ1-1; 8 bases line up with TRBD1. Sequenced input: peripheral blood. The CDR3 sequence is CASRLTGDTEAFF. Written as DNA, the CDR3 is TGTGCCAGCAGGTTGACAGGGGACACTGAAGCTTTCTTT.